Described below is a single T cell receptor beta chain sequence and its context. TCRdb re-analysed the 5' RACE reads in MiXCR, keeping a single row per CDR3 protein. The repertoire holds 200,000 to 250,000 distinct CDR3 sequences, with approximately 9% as singletons. The data are from a study of T-cell memory formation after mild COVID-19. The V and J ends lost 0 bases and 2 bases respectively, with 6 bases between them. In germline, CDR1 is SGHNT, CDR2 YYREEE (reference sequence). The CDR3 has 14 amino acids. The J gene is TRBJ2-4, the V gene TRBV5-4; unclear D gene. Sequences were obtained from PBMCs or a T cell subset sorted from them (not recorded which). The clonotype was recovered from a man between 18 and 29 years old who had mild COVID-19 (a few samples of this study predate the infection). Cell type and time point are not known. CDR3 nucleotide sequence: TGTGCCAGCAGCTTGGCCGGCCCCAAAAACATTCAGTACTTC. It specifies CASSLAGPKNIQYF.